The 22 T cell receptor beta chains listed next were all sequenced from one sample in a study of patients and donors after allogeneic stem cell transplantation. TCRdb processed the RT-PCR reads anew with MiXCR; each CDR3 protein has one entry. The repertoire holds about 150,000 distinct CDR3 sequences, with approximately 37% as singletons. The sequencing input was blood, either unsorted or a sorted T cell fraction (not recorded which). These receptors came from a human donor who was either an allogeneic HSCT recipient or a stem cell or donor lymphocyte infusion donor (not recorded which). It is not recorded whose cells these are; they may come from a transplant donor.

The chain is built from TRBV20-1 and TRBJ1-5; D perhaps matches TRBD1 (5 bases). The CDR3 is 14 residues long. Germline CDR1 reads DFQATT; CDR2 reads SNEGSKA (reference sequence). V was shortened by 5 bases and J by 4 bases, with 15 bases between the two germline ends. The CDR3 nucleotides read TGCAGTGCTTGCATCGGACATTCGAATCAGCCCCAGCATTTT. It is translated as CSACIGHSNQPQHF.

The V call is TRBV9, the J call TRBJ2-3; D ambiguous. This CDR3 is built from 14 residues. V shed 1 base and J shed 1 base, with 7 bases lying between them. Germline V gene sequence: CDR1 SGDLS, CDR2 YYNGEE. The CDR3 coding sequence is TGTGCCAGCAGCGTAATCCCGGGCACAGATACGCAGTATTTT. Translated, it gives CASSVIPGTDTQYF.

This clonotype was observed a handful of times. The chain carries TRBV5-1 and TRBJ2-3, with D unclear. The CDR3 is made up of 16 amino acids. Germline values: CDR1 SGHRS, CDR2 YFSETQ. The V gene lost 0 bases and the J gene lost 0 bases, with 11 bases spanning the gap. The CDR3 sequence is CASSLALILSTDTQYF. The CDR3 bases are TGCGCCAGCAGCTTGGCTCTAATCCTTAGCACAGATACGCAGTATTTT.

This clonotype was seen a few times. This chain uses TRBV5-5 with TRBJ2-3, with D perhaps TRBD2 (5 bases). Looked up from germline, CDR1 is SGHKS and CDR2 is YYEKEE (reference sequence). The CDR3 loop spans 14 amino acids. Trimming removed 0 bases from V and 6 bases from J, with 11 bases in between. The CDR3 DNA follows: TGTGCCAGCAGCTTGGTTGTTAGCGCGGATACGCAGTATTTT. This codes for CASSLVVSADTQYF.

The CDR3 protein is CASSLRTVQETQYF. CDR3 nucleotide sequence: TGTGCCAGCAGCCTTAGGACAGTCCAAGAGACCCAGTACTTC. The V and J genes are TRBV12-3 or TRBV12-4 and TRBJ2-5; a weak D match, TRBD1 (6 bases). This CDR3 has 14 residues. Trimming cost V 6 bases and J 1 base, with 12 bases left between them.

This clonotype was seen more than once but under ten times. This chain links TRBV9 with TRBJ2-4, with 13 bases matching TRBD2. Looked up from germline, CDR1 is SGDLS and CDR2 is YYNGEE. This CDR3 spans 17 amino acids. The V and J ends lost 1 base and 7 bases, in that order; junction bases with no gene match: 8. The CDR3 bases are TGTGCCAGCAGCGTATCGTGGACTAGCGGGGGAAGGAACATTCAGTACTTC. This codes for CASSVSWTSGGRNIQYF.

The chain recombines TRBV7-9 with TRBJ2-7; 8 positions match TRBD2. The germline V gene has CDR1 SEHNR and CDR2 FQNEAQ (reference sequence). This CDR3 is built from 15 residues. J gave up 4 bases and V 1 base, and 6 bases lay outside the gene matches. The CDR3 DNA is TGTGCCAGCAGCTTAGGAACTAGCGGATCATACGAGCAGTACGTC. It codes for CASSLGTSGSYEQYV.

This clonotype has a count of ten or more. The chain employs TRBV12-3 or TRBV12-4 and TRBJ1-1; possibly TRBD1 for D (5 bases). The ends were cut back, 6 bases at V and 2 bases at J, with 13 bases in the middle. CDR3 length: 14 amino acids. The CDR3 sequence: CASSLTGSNTEAFF. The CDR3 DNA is TGTGCCAGCAGCTTAACAGGATCAAACACTGAAGCTTTCTTT.

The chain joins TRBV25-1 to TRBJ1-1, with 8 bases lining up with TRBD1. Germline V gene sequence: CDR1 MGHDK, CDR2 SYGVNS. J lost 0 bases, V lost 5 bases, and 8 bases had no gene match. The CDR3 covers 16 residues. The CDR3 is CASSNGQGLMNTEAFF. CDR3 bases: TGTGCCAGCAGTAATGGACAGGGCCTCATGAACACTGAAGCTTTCTTT.

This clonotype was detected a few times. CDR3 coding DNA: TGTGCCAGCAGAGTTGACAGTTCCACTGAAGCTTTCTTT. Its translation is CASRVDSSTEAFF. This chain links TRBV2 with TRBJ1-1, with D maybe TRBD1 (5 bases). Trimming took off 6 bases at V and 4 bases at J, with 12 bases between the two ends. The CDR3 contains 13 residues. Germline CDR1 and CDR2: SNHLY and FYNNEI.

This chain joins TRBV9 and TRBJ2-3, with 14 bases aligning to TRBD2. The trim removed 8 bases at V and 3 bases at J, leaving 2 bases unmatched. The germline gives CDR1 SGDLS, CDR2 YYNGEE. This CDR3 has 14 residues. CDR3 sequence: CASGTSGGTDTQYF. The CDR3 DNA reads TGTGCCAGTGGGACTAGCGGGGGAACAGATACGCAGTATTTT.

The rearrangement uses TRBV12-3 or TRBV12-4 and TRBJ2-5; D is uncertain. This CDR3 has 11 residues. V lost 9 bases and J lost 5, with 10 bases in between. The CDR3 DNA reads TGTGCCAGTACTACCCGGGAGACCCAGTACTTC. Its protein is CASTTRETQYF.

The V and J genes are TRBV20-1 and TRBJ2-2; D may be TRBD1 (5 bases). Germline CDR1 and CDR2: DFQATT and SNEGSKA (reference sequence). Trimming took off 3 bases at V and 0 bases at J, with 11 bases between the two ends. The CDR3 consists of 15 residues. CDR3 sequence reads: CSASRGGANTGELFF. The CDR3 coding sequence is TGCAGTGCTAGTAGGGGCGGAGCGAACACCGGGGAGCTGTTTTTT.

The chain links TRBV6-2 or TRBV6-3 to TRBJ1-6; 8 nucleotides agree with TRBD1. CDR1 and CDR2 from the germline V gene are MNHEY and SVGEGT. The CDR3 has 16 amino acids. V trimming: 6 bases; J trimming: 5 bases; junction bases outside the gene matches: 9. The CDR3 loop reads CASRGQDLRNNSPLHF. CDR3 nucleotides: TGTGCCAGCAGGGGACAGGACTTACGGAATAATTCACCCCTCCACTTT.

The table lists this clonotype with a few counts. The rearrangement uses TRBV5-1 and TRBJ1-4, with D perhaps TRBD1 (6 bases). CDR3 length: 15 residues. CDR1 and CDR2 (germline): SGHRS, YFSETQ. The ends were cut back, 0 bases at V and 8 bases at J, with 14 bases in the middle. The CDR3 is CASSLGYREGEKLFF. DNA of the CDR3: TGCGCCAGCAGCTTGGGGTACAGGGAGGGAGAAAAACTGTTTTTT.

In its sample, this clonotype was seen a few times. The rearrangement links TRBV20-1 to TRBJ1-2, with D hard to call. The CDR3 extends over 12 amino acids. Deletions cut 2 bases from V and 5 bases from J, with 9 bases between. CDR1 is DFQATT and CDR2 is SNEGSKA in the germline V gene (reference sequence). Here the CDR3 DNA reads TGCAGTGCTAGATCCCTAACGTATGGCTACACCTTC. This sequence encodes CSARSLTYGYTF.

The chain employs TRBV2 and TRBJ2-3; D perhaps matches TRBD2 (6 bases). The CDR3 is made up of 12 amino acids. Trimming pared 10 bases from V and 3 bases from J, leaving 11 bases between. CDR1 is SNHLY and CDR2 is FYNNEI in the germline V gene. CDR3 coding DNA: TGTGCCACCAACCTAGCGACAGATACGCAGTATTTT. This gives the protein CATNLATDTQYF.

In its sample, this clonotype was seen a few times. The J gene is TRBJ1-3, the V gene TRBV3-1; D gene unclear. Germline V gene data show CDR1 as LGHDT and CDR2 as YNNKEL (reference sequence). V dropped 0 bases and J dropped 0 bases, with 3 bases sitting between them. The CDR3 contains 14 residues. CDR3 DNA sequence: TGTGCCAGCAGCCAAGAAGTCTCTGGAAACACCATATATTTT. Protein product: CASSQEVSGNTIYF.

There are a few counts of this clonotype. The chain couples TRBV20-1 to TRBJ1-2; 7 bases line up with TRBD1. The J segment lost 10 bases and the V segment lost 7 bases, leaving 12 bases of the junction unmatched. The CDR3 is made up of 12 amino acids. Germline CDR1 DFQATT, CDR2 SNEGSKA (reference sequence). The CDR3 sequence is CSVQRGQGIYTF. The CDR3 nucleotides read TGCAGTGTTCAAAGGGGGCAGGGTATCTACACCTTC.

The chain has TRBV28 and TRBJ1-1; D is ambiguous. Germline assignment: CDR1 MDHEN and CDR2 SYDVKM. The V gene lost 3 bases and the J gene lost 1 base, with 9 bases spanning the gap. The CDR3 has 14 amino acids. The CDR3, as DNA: TGTGCCAGCAGTTTCTGGCACCCGAACACTGAAGCTTTCTTT. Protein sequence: CASSFWHPNTEAFF.

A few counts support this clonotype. The CDR3 is CASSDRWAQANEKLFF. CDR3 DNA sequence: TGTGCCAGCAGCGACCGGTGGGCGCAGGCTAATGAAAAACTGTTTTTT. The gene calls are TRBV5-6 and TRBJ1-4; D is unresolved. Between the trimmed V and J ends, which lost 4 bases and 3 bases, there was a span of 16 bases. The CDR3 runs to 16 residues. Germline lookup yields CDR1 SGHDT and CDR2 YYEEEE.

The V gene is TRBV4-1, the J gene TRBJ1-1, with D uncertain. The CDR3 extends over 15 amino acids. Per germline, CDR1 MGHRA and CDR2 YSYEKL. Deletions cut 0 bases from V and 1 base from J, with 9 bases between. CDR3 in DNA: TGCGCCAGCAGCCAAGATTTGGGTCAGAACACTGAAGCTTTCTTT. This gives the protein CASSQDLGQNTEAFF.